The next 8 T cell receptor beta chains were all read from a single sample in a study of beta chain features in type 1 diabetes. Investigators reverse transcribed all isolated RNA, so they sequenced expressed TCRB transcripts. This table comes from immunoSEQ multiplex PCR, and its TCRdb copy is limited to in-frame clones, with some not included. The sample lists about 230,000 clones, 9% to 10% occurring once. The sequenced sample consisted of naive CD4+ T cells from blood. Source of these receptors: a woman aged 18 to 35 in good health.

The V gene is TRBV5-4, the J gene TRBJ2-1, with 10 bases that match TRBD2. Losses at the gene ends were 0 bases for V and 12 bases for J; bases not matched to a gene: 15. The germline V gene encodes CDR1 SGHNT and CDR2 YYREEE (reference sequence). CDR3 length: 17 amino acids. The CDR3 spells CASSLEGLAGDPGGQFF. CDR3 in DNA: TGTGCCAGCAGCTTGGAGGGGCTAGCGGGGGACCCGGGGGGGCAGTTCTTC.

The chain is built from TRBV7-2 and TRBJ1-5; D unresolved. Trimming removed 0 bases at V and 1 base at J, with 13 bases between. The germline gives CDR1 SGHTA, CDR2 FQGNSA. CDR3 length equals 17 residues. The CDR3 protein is CASSLAGSQISNQPQHF. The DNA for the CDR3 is TGTGCCAGCAGCTTAGCGGGCAGCCAAATCAGCAATCAGCCCCAGCATTTT.

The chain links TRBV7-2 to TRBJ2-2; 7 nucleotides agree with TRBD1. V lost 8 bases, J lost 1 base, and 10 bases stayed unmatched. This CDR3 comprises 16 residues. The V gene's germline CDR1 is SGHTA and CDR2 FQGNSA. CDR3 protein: CASPANRGRNTGELFF. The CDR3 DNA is TGTGCCAGCCCGGCCAACAGGGGAAGGAACACCGGGGAGCTGTTTTTT.

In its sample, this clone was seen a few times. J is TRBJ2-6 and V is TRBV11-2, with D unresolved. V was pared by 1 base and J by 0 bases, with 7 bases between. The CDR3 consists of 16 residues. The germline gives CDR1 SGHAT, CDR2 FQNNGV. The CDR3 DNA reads TGTGCCAGCAGCTTAGCCGGGTTCTCTGGGGCCAACGTCCTGACTTTC. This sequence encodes CASSLAGFSGANVLTF.

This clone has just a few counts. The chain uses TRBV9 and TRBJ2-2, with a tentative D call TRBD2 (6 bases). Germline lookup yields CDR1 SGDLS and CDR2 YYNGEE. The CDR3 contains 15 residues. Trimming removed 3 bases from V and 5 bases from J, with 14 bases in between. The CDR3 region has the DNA TGTGCCAGCAGCGCCGCGGGGTTGCAGACCGGGGAGCTGTTTTTT. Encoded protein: CASSAAGLQTGELFF.

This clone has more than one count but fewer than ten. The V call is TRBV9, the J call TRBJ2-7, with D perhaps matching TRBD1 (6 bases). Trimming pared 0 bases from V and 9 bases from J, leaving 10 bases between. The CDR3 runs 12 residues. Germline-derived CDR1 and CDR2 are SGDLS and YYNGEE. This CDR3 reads CASSVGEGVQYF. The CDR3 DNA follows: TGTGCCAGCAGCGTAGGTGAGGGGGTGCAGTACTTC.

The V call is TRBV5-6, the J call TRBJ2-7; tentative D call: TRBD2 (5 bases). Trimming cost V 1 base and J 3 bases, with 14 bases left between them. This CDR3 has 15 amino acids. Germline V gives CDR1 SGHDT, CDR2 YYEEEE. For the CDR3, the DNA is TGTGCCAGCAGCTTGAGAGGGAGCCGGCACTACGAGCAGTACTTC. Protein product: CASSLRGSRHYEQYF.

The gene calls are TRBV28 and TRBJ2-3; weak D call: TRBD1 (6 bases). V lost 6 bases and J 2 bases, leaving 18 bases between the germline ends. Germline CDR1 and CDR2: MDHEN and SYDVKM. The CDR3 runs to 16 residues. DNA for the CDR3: TGTGCCAGCAGCGAAGCCGGGACAACCTACACAGATACGCAGTATTTT. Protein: CASSEAGTTYTDTQYF.